This paragraph reports one TCR beta chain. The antigen is unknown. This sample was taken from a study of Tregs in tolerant kidney transplant recipients. Study results and caveats: Activated donor B cell expansion appeared to reveal the most relevant donor-specific TCRbeta repertoire.

Thawed PBMCs were FACS-sorted into unstimulated CD4+CD25+CD127- regulatory T cells, CD4+CD25- non-regulatory cells, CD4 and CD8 cells. This table comes from immunoSEQ multiplex PCR, and its TCRdb copy is limited to in-frame clones, with some not included. This sample has more than 95,000 clones, with around 94% found just once. The V gene end was trimmed by 1 base and the J gene end by 1 base; junction bases not matched to a gene: 10. This CDR3 spans 18 amino acids. The germline V gene has CDR1 SGHDT and CDR2 YYEEEE. The rearrangement links TRBV5-6 to TRBJ1-4; 7 bases match TRBD1. The sample was CD4+ T cells from blood. This TCR was sampled from a human donor in good health. CDR3 coding DNA: TGTGCCAGCAGCTTGTTACAGGGGCCTGGGTTAACTAATGAAAAACTGTTTTTT. It codes for CASSLLQGPGLTNEKLFF.